This T cell receptor (beta chain) was found in a study of cytomegalovirus exposure and HLA in healthy donors. As concerns this clone: The antigen is undetermined.

The CDR3 length is 15 residues. After removal of 4 bases from V and 1 base from J, the junction contained 2 bases not matched to a gene. Germline V CDR1 and CDR2: SQVTM, ANQGSEA. Profiled with immunoSEQ multiplex PCR; TCRdb holds only in-frame clones, not every one. The data hold under 200,000 clones, with roughly 89% observed a single time. The study's findings and limits: Researchers catalogued approximately 160 TCR beta chains as cytomegalovirus-associated. The classifier was said to identify cytomegalovirus status with high specificity and sensitivity.

Separation from the approximately 720-subject first cohort characterized the roughly 120-subject validation cohort, to which the donors belonged. The rearrangement links TRBV29-1 to TRBJ2-1; 12 nucleotides line up with TRBD2. The sequenced sample was PBMCs. The sequence was collected from a woman aged 18 to 35 in good health and CMV-seropositive. The chain's CDR3 is CSVGGLAGSYNEQFF. CDR3 sequence (DNA): TGCAGCGTTGGCGGACTAGCGGGATCCTACAATGAGCAGTTCTTC.